This T cell receptor (beta chain) was identified during a study of lymphopenia after photon versus proton radiotherapy. This clone was observed a single time. Its antigen is not known. Findings and limits, study-wide: Photon-treated patients lost naive T cells and TCR diversity; proton-treated stayed stable.

Data came from immunoSEQ multiplex PCR; TCRdb stores just in-frame clones and leaves some out. This sample has about 20,000 clones, with 84% found just once. This sequence was found in a woman in her forties or fifties with pancreatic cancer. The sequenced sample was peripheral blood, obtained from a patient treated with photon-based radiotherapy.

The CDR3 DNA sequence: TGTGCCAGCAGCTCCGGCCCCCAGCCTCTGACCGGCTACACCTTC. Protein product: CASSSGPQPLTGYTF. The V call is TRBV28, the J call TRBJ1-2; unclear D gene. The CDR3 has 15 amino acids. V was clipped by 6 bases and J by 8 bases, with 22 bases between them. Germline lookup yields CDR1 MDHEN and CDR2 SYDVKM.